A selection of T cell receptor beta chains follows, all from one sample in a study of blood T cell repertoires in COVID-19. Here immunoSEQ multiplex PCR was the method, and the copy in TCRdb shows in-frame clones only, minus some. The profile shows roughly 200,000 clones, more than 75% of them singletons. Sequencing was performed on peripheral blood. These receptors all come from a man aged 40-49 years with active or convalescent COVID-19. The CDR3 runs from the conserved cysteine through the conserved F or W. The D gene is left open where the match is weak. Where a row states a size, it is once, few, many or the class of an expanded clone; other rows omit it.

J: TRBJ2-7; size: NA; D: NA; V: TRBV6-5; DNA: TGTGCCAGCAGTACCCAGTGGAGGGGCACCTACGAGCAGTACTTC; CDR3: CASSTQWRGTYEQYF
J: TRBJ1-4; size: NA; D: NA; V: TRBV15; DNA: TGTGCCACCAGCAGCTCGGACAGTTCCCAGAATGAAAAACTGTTTTTT; CDR3: CATSSSDSSQNEKLFF
J: TRBJ2-1; size: NA; D: TRBD2; V: TRBV19; DNA: TGTGCCAGTAGTATATATGTCGGGGGGGCCTACAATGAGCAGTTCTTC; CDR3: CASSIYVGGAYNEQFF
J: TRBJ1-4; size: few; D: NA; V: TRBV6-5; DNA: TGTGCCAGCAGCAGCAAGGGAGATCCTAATGAAAAACTGTTTTTT; CDR3: CASSSKGDPNEKLFF
J: TRBJ2-7; size: NA; D: NA; V: TRBV10-3; DNA: TGTGCCATCAGTGAGGACAGCAGCTCCTACGAGCAGTACTTC; CDR3: CAISEDSSSYEQYF
J: TRBJ2-1; size: NA; D: TRBD2; V: TRBV7-2; DNA: TGTGCCAGCAGCTTGGCGGGAGCCACCTACAATGAGCAGTTCTTC; CDR3: CASSLAGATYNEQFF
J: TRBJ1-4; size: once; D: NA; V: TRBV9; DNA: TGTGCCAGCGGGACGTCGAAGGGAGGGAAACTGTTTTTT; CDR3: CASGTSKGGKLFF
J: TRBJ2-6; size: NA; D: TRBD1; V: TRBV5-4; DNA: TGTGCCAGCAGCGCTAACGTACAGGGGGCTGGGGCCAACGTCCTGACTTTC; CDR3: CASSANVQGAGANVLTF
J: TRBJ2-1; size: NA; D: TRBD2; V: TRBV29-1; DNA: TGCAGCGTTGAAAGGTCGGGGGGAAACGAGCAGTTCTTC; CDR3: CSVERSGGNEQFF
J: TRBJ1-6; size: NA; D: NA; V: TRBV2; DNA: TGTGCCAGCAGTGTTGAGGTTAGAAGCTCACCCCTCCACTTT; CDR3: CASSVEVRSSPLHF
J: TRBJ1-2; size: once; D: TRBD1; V: TRBV5-1; DNA: TGCGCCAGCAGCTTTACCGCCTCGACAGGGCCTGTGAACTATGGCTACACCTTC; CDR3: CASSFTASTGPVNYGYTF
J: TRBJ2-3; size: NA; D: TRBD1; V: TRBV28; DNA: TGTGCCAGCAGGGGACAGGGGATGTTCCTAGATACGCAGTATTTT; CDR3: CASRGQGMFLDTQYF
J: TRBJ1-2; size: NA; D: TRBD1; V: TRBV7-9; DNA: TGTGCCAGCAACCCGGGACAGGGCATCGGCTACACCTTC; CDR3: CASNPGQGIGYTF
J: TRBJ2-5; size: NA; D: TRBD2; V: TRBV6-2/TRBV6-3; DNA: TGTGCCAGCAGCGATCCGGGACTAGCGGGCGTGGAGACCCAGTACTTC; CDR3: CASSDPGLAGVETQYF
J: TRBJ1-2; size: once; D: NA; V: TRBV15; DNA: TGTGCCACCAGCACCAGATCCGCTAACTATGGCTACACCTTC; CDR3: CATSTRSANYGYTF
J: TRBJ2-7; size: NA; D: TRBD1; V: TRBV27; DNA: TGTGCCAGCCGGGACAGGGGTTCCTACGAGCAGTACTTC; CDR3: CASRDRGSYEQYF
J: TRBJ1-1; size: NA; D: NA; V: TRBV19; DNA: TGTGCCAGTAGTACGACAGCTATGAACACTGAAGCTTTCTTT; CDR3: CASSTTAMNTEAFF
J: TRBJ1-1; size: NA; D: TRBD1; V: TRBV11-3; DNA: TGTGCCAGCAGCTTCAGACAGGGGAACACTGAAGCTTTCTTT; CDR3: CASSFRQGNTEAFF
J: TRBJ1-6; size: NA; D: TRBD1; V: TRBV28; DNA: TGTGCCAGCAGTACGACAGGGACGGGCTCACCCCTCCACTTT; CDR3: CASSTTGTGSPLHF
J: TRBJ2-1; size: NA; D: NA; V: TRBV30; DNA: TGTGCCTGGAGTGCCCCCCCCGGGGTCGATGAGCAGTTCTTC; CDR3: CAWSAPPGVDEQFF
J: TRBJ1-5; size: NA; D: NA; V: TRBV30; DNA: TGTGCCTGGTGTAGCAGCAGCAATCAGCCCCAGCATTTT; CDR3: CAWCSSSNQPQHF
J: TRBJ2-5; size: NA; D: NA; V: TRBV5-8; DNA: TGTGCCAGCAGCTTGTATGCAGGGATCGAAGAGACCCAGTACTTC; CDR3: CASSLYAGIEETQYF
J: TRBJ2-7; size: NA; D: NA; V: TRBV2; DNA: TGTGCCAGCAGTGTAGGGGAAGTGGAGCAGTACTTC; CDR3: CASSVGEVEQYF
J: TRBJ2-2; size: NA; D: NA; V: TRBV12-5; DNA: TGTGCTAGTGGTTTGCAGGGAAGCACCGGGGAGCTGTTTTTT; CDR3: CASGLQGSTGELFF
J: TRBJ1-3; size: NA; D: NA; V: TRBV9; DNA: TGTGCCAGCAGCGTATCCCTCTCTGGAAACACCATATATTTT; CDR3: CASSVSLSGNTIYF
J: TRBJ1-5; size: NA; D: TRBD1; V: TRBV28; DNA: TGTGCCAGCAGGAATCTCCCGGGACAGGGAACTAGCAATCAGCCCCAGCATTTT; CDR3: CASRNLPGQGTSNQPQHF
J: TRBJ2-7; size: NA; D: TRBD1; V: TRBV10-3; DNA: TGTGCCATCCGGCCGGGACAGGGGAGGGGGGGCTCCTACGAGCAGTACTTC; CDR3: CAIRPGQGRGGSYEQYF
J: TRBJ1-2; size: NA; D: NA; V: TRBV2; DNA: TGTGCCAGCAGTGGAGGGAGTGATAATGGCTACACCTTC; CDR3: CASSGGSDNGYTF